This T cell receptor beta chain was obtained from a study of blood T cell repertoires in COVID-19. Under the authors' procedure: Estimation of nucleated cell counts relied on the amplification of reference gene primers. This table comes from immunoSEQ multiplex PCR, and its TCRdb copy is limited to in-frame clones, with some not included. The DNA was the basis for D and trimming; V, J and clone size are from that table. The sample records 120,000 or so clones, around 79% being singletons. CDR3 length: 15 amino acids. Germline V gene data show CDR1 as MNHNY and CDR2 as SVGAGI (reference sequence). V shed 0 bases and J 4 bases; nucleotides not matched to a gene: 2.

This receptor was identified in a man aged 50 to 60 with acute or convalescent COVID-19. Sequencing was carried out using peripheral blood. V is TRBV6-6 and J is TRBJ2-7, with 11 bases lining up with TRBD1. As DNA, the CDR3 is TGTGCCAGCAGTTACTCGGGACAGGGGGTATACGAGCAGTACTTC. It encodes CASSYSGQGVYEQYF.